The text below deals with one T cell receptor (beta chain). The library was made from cDNA and included unique molecular identifiers. A single record per CDR3 protein comes from TCRdb applying MiXCR to the PCR reads. In the table there are 650,000 to 850,000 distinct CDR3 sequences, around 45% of which are singletons. The data belong to a study of post-analysis software for immune sequencing data. Sequenced: blood. This sequence originates from a girl under 18 with multiple sclerosis.

CDR3: CASSLRAGSSGANVLTF. The CDR3 DNA sequence: TGTGCCAGCAGCTTGCGGGCAGGCTCCTCTGGGGCCAACGTCCTGACTTTC. This chain connects TRBV5-6 to TRBJ2-6; D is unresolved. V dropped 1 base and J dropped 0 bases, with 11 bases sitting between them. Germline CDR1 is SGHDT and CDR2 is YYEEEE. The CDR3 loop spans 17 amino acids.